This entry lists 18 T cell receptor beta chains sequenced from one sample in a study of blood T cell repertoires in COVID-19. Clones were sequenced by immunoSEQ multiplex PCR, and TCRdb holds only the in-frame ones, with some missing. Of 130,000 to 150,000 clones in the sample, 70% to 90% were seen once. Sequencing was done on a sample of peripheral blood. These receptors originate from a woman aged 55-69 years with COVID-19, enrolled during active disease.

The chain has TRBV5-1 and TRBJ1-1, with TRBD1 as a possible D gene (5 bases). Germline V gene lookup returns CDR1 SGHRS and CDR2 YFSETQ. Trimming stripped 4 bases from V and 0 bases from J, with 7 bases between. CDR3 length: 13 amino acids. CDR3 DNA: TGCGCCAGCAGCCGCAGGGTGAACACTGAAGCTTTCTTT. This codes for CASSRRVNTEAFF.

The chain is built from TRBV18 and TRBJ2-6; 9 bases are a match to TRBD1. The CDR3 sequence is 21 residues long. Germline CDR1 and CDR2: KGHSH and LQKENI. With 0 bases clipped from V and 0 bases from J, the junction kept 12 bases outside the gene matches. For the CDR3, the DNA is TGTGCCAGCTCACCACCGAACAGGGGGCTAGAGTTCTCCTCTGGGGCCAACGTCCTGACTTTC. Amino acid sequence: CASSPPNRGLEFSSGANVLTF.

CDR3 nucleotides: TGCAGCGTTGAAGGCAGGGATGGCTACACCTTC. Encoded protein: CSVEGRDGYTF. V gene TRBV29-1 combines with J gene TRBJ1-2, with a weak D call TRBD1 (5 bases). The germline V gene encodes CDR1 SQVTM and CDR2 ANQGSEA. Trimming cost V 1 base and J 6 bases, with 6 bases left between them. This CDR3 has 11 residues.

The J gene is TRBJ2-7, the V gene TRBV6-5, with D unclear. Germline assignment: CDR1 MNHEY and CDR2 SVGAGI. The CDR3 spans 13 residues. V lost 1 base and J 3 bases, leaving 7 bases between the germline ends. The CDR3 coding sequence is TGTGCCAGCAGTTACTTTTCGAGCTACGAGCAGTACTTC. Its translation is CASSYFSSYEQYF.

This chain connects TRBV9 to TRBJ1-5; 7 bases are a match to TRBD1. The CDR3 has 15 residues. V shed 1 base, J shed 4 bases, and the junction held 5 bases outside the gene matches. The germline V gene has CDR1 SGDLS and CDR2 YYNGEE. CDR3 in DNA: TGTGCCAGCAGCGTAACAGGGGACTGGAATCAGCCCCAGCATTTT. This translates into CASSVTGDWNQPQHF. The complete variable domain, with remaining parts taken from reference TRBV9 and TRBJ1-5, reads DSGVTQTPKHLITATGQRVTLRCSPRSGDLSVYWYQQSLDQGLQFLIQYYNGEERAKGNILERFSAQQFPDLHSELNLSSLELGDSALYFCASSVTGDWNQPQHFGDGTRLSIL.

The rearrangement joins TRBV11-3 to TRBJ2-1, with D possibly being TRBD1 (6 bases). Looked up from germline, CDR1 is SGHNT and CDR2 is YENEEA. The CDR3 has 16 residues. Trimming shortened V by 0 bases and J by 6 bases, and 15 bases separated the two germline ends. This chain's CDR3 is CASSLDGTGPSNEQFF. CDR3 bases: TGTGCCAGCAGCTTAGATGGTACAGGGCCCTCCAATGAGCAGTTCTTC.

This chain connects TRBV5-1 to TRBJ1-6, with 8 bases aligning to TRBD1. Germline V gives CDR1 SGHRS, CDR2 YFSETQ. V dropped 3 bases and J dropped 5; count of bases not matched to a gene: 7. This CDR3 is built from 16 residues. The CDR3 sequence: CASSSLDRGNNSPLHF. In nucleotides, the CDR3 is TGCGCCAGCAGCTCGTTAGACAGGGGCAATAATTCACCCCTCCACTTT.

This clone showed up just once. The CDR3 DNA is TGTGCCAGTAGTCAAAGAGGCTTAACTCACCTGACCGGGGAGCTGTTTTTT. Amino acid sequence: CASSQRGLTHLTGELFF. The chain uses TRBV19 and TRBJ2-2; the D is unclear. Germline V gene data show CDR1 as LNHDA and CDR2 as SQIVND (reference sequence). The CDR3 consists of 17 residues. V was shortened by 5 bases and J by 5 bases, with 21 bases between the two germline ends.

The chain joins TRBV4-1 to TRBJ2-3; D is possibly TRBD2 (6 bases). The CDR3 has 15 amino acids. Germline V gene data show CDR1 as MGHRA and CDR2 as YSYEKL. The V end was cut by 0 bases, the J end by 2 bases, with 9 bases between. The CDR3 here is CASSQDRGYTDTQYF. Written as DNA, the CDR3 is TGCGCCAGCAGCCAAGATCGGGGGTACACAGATACGCAGTATTTT.

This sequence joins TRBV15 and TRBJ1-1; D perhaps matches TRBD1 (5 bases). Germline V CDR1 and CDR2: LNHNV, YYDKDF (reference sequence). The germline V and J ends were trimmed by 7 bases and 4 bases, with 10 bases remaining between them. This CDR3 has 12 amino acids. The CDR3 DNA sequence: TGTGCCACCACGGGGGACCTCACTGAAGCTTTCTTT. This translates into CATTGDLTEAFF.

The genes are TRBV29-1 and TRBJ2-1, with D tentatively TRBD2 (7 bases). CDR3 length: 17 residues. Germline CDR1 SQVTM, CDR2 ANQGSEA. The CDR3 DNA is TGCAGTTCGAGGTGGGGGGGCCTTACGGTGTCCTACAATGAGCAGTTCTTC. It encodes CSSRWGGLTVSYNEQFF.

The CDR3 sequence is CSVDGTGPIYGYTF. In DNA, the CDR3 is TGCAGCGTTGATGGGACAGGGCCTATTTATGGCTACACCTTC. The chain employs TRBV29-1 and TRBJ1-2; 9 bases fit TRBD1. The trim removed 3 bases at V and 5 bases at J, leaving 7 bases unmatched. This CDR3 has 14 amino acids. Germline assignment: CDR1 SQVTM and CDR2 ANQGSEA.

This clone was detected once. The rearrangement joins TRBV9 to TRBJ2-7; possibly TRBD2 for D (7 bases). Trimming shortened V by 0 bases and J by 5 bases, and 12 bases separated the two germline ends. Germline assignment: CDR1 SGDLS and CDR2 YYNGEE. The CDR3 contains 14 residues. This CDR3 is CASSVAGGKDEQYF. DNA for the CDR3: TGTGCCAGCAGCGTAGCGGGGGGCAAGGACGAGCAGTACTTC.

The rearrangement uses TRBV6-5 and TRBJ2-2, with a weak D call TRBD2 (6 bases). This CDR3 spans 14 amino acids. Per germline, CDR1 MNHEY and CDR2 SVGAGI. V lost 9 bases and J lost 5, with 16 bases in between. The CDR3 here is CASHLGGSTGELFF. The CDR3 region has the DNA TGTGCCAGTCACCTCGGGGGTTCAACCGGGGAGCTGTTTTTT.

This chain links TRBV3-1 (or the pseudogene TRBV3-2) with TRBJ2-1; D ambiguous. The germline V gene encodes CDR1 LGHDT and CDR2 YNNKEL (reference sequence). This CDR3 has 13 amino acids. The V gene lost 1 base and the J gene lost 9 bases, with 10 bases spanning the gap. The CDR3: CASSQARSGEQFF. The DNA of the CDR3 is TGTGCCAGCAGCCAAGCCAGATCAGGTGAGCAGTTCTTC.

The CDR3 DNA reads TGCGCCAGCAGCTTGGCCATACAGGGGAGAGCGGACGAGCAGTACTTC. Translating it yields CASSLAIQGRADEQYF. The rearrangement joins TRBV5-1 to TRBJ2-7; 7 bases agree with TRBD1. The trim removed 0 bases at V and 5 bases at J, leaving 11 bases unmatched. Per germline, CDR1 SGHRS and CDR2 YFSETQ. The CDR3 length is 16 residues.

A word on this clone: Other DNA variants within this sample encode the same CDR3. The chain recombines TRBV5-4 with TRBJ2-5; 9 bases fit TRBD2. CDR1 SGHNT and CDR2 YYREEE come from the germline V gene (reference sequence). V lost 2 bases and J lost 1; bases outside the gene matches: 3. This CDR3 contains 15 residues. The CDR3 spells CASSLRAGGQETQYF. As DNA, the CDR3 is TGTGCCAGCAGCTTACGAGCGGGGGGCCAAGAGACCCAGTACTTC.

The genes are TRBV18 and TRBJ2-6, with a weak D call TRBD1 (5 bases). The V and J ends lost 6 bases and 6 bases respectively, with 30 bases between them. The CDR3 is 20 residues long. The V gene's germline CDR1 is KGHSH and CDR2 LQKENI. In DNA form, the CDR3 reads TGTGCCAGCTCGCTAAATCAGGTTCAGGGTTTGCGGTGGAAGGCCAACGTCCTGACTTTC. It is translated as CASSLNQVQGLRWKANVLTF. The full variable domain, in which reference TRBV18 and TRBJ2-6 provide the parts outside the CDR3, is NAGVMQNPRHLVRRRGQEARLRCSPMKGHSHVYWYRQLPEEGLKFMVYLQKENIIDESGMPKERFSAEFPKEGPSILRIQQVVRGDSAAYFCASSLNQVQGLRWKANVLTFGAGSRLTVL.